This TCR beta chain was sequenced for a study of T cells after yellow fever vaccination (dated by TCRdb to the late 2010s). For the wider study: The SMART-Seq v4 Ultra Low Input RNA kit was used to prepare libraries from fractions with low cell numbers. To follow T-cell clones before and after both primary and booster YFV17D yellow fever vaccination, bulk TCR alpha and beta repertoires underwent longitudinal sequencing. Bulk PBMC replicates and cell subsets were isolated from blood drawn at multiple timepoints before and after both primary and secondary immunization. Two healthy male donors made up the cohort, one aged 18 to 29 years and the other aged 30 to 40 years. Results and caveats for the whole study, not just this receptor: A small share of clonotypes occurred in both CD4 and CD8 compartments, likely arising from convergent recombination. After the booster, most of the clones that had expanded following primary vaccination were detected again (roughly 97% of CD4 and around 90% of CD8), which suggests that memory was broadly maintained. Computational filtering was needed because FACS-sorted repertoires could contain abundant contaminating clonotypes from the bulk population. Only a couple of donors were included in the study, so the extent to which the findings can be generalized is limited. Compared with the primary T-cell response, the secondary T-cell response was faster but weaker, reaching its peak on day 5 rather than on day 15.

This clonotype has just a few counts. Its recognized antigen is unknown. Base qualities are not recorded, but no much larger clone differs from it by a single base. The sample's treatment or condition label, in plain terms: live attenuated yellow fever vaccine strain. Two biological replicates of bulk PBMCs were collected at each blood-draw timepoint. PBMCs were isolated from peripheral blood using a standard Ficoll-Paque protocol. RNA was extracted with TriZol from bulk PBMCs, CD4 and CD8 fractions, and dextramer-positive and dextramer-negative fractions. The data were produced on an Illumina NovaSeq 6000. TCR cDNA was synthesized by 5'RACE template switching, which introduced a universal primer site and unique molecular identifiers. cDNA synthesis was primed from both the TCR alpha and TCR beta constant segments. Libraries were amplified in two PCR steps, with sample barcodes and sequencing adapters added in the second step. Sequencing of the libraries was done on either Illumina HiSeq 2500 (2x100 bp) or NovaSeq (2x150 bp). On the study's bioinformatics: MIGEC handled demultiplexing of reads and collapsing into UMI consensus sequences, while MiXCR performed V(D)J alignment. Vaccine-responding clonotypes were identified with edgeR using replicate PBMC samples, with FDR below 0.01 and a log2 fold change above 5 up to day 15 being required. CD4 or CD8 identity was assigned to each bulk clonotype according to whether the clonotype was present at higher abundance in the sequenced CD4 repertoire or the sequenced CD8 repertoire. Through fastp at Q25 and MiXCR, TCRdb rebuilt clones from the public reads, retaining in-frame beta chains. Every distinct CDR3 protein forms one entry, paired with its most common genes and DNA. What appears here as the V and J calls and clone size reflects TCRdb's work, not the paper's. This sample is represented by hundreds of thousands of distinct CDR3 sequences; under 20% of them were singletons. Roughly a sixth of the sample goes to the ten largest clones.

The germline V gene (reference sequence) yields DFQATT for CDR1 and SNEGSKA for CDR2. Counted from cysteine to phenylalanine, this CDR3 has 14 amino acids. The DNA shown is the 42-base CDR3, in frame from base 1. The V end loses 0 bases and the J end loses 3 bases, and a stretch of 11 bases separates them. The receptor chain draws on TRBV20-1 and TRBJ2-5, and perhaps TRBD1 as D gene, on 6 matching bases. This specimen consisted of PBMCs, obtained before the yellow fever booster vaccination. This receptor was taken from a man aged 18 to 29 who received the YFV17D yellow fever vaccine. The CDR3 in this case is CSARDPRGEETQYF. The bases read TGCAGTGCTAGAGATCCCAGGGGCGAAGAGACCCAGTACTTC.